These T cell receptor beta chains were read from a single sample in a study of brain T cells in children with intractable seizures. Sequencing used immunoSEQ multiplex PCR; TCRdb keeps in-frame clones, though not all of them. The sample holds 100,000 to 120,000 clones; roughly 94% are singletons and the top ten take more than 3%. The sample was peripheral blood, taken at surgery. The origin of the receptors is a boy under two years old with hemimegalencephaly and intractable seizures. Each CDR3 is given with its conserved first and last residue. Fields, in order: J gene, clone size, D gene, V gene, CDR3 protein, CDR3 DNA. The D gene is left open where the match is weak. Expanded clones are given a class, and other clones once, few, many or no size at all.

j_call: TRBJ2-7
clone_size: .
d_call: TRBD2
v_call: TRBV6-1
cdr3_aa: CASSEAASGSYEQYF
cdr3_nt: TGTGCCAGCAGTGAAGCTGCTAGCGGGAGCTACGAGCAGTACTTC

j_call: TRBJ2-5
clone_size: .
d_call: .
v_call: TRBV5-4
cdr3_aa: CASNIQGRGETQYF
cdr3_nt: TGTGCCAGCAACATACAGGGGAGGGGAGAGACCCAGTACTTC

j_call: TRBJ2-7
clone_size: .
d_call: TRBD1
v_call: TRBV6-5
cdr3_aa: CASSYGTGGYEQYF
cdr3_nt: TGTGCCAGCAGTTACGGGACAGGGGGCTACGAGCAGTACTTC

j_call: TRBJ1-2
clone_size: .
d_call: TRBD1
v_call: TRBV7-2
cdr3_aa: CASSPGQGRVNYGYTF
cdr3_nt: TGTGCCAGCAGCCCAGGACAGGGTCGGGTAAACTATGGCTACACCTTC

j_call: TRBJ1-1
clone_size: .
d_call: .
v_call: TRBV5-1
cdr3_aa: CASSWARGGTEAFF
cdr3_nt: TGCGCCAGCAGCTGGGCCCGCGGGGGCACTGAAGCTTTCTTT

j_call: TRBJ1-2
clone_size: .
d_call: .
v_call: TRBV6-6
cdr3_aa: CASTRGTDGYTF
cdr3_nt: TGTGCCAGCACGCGGGGAACCGATGGCTACACCTTC

j_call: TRBJ1-5
clone_size: .
d_call: TRBD1
v_call: TRBV6-1
cdr3_aa: CASSEGQGGNQPQHF
cdr3_nt: TGTGCCAGCAGTGAAGGACAGGGAGGGAATCAGCCCCAGCATTTT

j_call: TRBJ2-1
clone_size: .
d_call: TRBD2
v_call: TRBV7-3
cdr3_aa: CASSLLAGSYNEQFF
cdr3_nt: TGTGCCAGCAGCTTACTAGCGGGCTCCTACAATGAGCAGTTCTTC

j_call: TRBJ2-1
clone_size: .
d_call: TRBD1
v_call: TRBV11-3
cdr3_aa: CASSLVNWGQPSYNEQFF
cdr3_nt: TGTGCCAGCAGCTTAGTTAATTGGGGACAGCCCTCCTACAATGAGCAGTTCTTC

j_call: TRBJ1-2
clone_size: .
d_call: .
v_call: TRBV9
cdr3_aa: CASSVSQGNYGYTF
cdr3_nt: TGTGCCAGCAGCGTTTCCCAGGGTAACTATGGCTACACCTTC

j_call: TRBJ2-7
clone_size: .
d_call: .
v_call: TRBV5-6
cdr3_aa: CASSLGSSYEQYF
cdr3_nt: TGTGCCAGCAGCTTGGGCAGCTCCTACGAGCAGTACTTC

j_call: TRBJ1-3
clone_size: .
d_call: .
v_call: TRBV27
cdr3_aa: CASSLQGSSGNTIYF
cdr3_nt: TGTGCCAGCAGCTTGCAGGGAAGCTCTGGAAACACCATATATTTT

j_call: TRBJ2-5
clone_size: .
d_call: .
v_call: TRBV7-2
cdr3_aa: CASSLVGAVNQETQYF
cdr3_nt: TGTGCCAGCAGCTTAGTCGGAGCAGTTAACCAAGAGACCCAGTACTTC

j_call: TRBJ2-1
clone_size: .
d_call: TRBD2
v_call: TRBV30
cdr3_aa: CAWSGLAGHNEQFF
cdr3_nt: TGTGCCTGGAGTGGACTAGCGGGCCACAATGAGCAGTTCTTC

j_call: TRBJ2-7
clone_size: .
d_call: .
v_call: TRBV6-1
cdr3_aa: CASSDPRGRSYEQYF
cdr3_nt: TGTGCCAGCAGTGACCCACGGGGACGGTCCTACGAGCAGTACTTC

j_call: TRBJ1-6
clone_size: .
d_call: .
v_call: TRBV28
cdr3_aa: CASKDGINLPLHF
cdr3_nt: TGTGCCAGCAAGGACGGGATCAATTTACCCCTCCACTTT

j_call: TRBJ2-3
clone_size: .
d_call: .
v_call: TRBV5-1
cdr3_aa: CASSMEGTDTQYF
cdr3_nt: TGCGCCAGCAGCATGGAGGGGACAGATACGCAGTATTTT

j_call: TRBJ2-7
clone_size: .
d_call: TRBD1
v_call: TRBV29-1
cdr3_aa: CSVGQAMGEQYF
cdr3_nt: TGCAGCGTGGGACAGGCGATGGGGGAGCAGTACTTC

j_call: TRBJ2-7
clone_size: once
d_call: .
v_call: TRBV12-2
cdr3_aa: CASRLAGQGAYEQYF
cdr3_nt: TGTGCAAGTCGCTTAGCGGGACAGGGGGCCTACGAGCAGTACTTC

j_call: TRBJ2-2
clone_size: .
d_call: TRBD2
v_call: TRBV27
cdr3_aa: CASSLTSGRAPLFF
cdr3_nt: TGTGCCAGCAGTCTGACTAGCGGGAGGGCCCCCCTGTTTTTT

j_call: TRBJ2-7
clone_size: .
d_call: TRBD1
v_call: TRBV27
cdr3_aa: CASHLVGTGAFEQYF
cdr3_nt: TGTGCCAGTCATTTAGTTGGGACAGGGGCGTTCGAGCAGTACTTC